This is a list of T cell receptor beta chains from one sample in a study of cytomegalovirus exposure and HLA in healthy donors. Using immunoSEQ multiplex PCR, the repertoire was profiled, and TCRdb retains in-frame clones only, with some absent. The table shows approximately 100,000 clones, with roughly nine tenths occurring only once. The sequenced material came from PBMCs. The source of these receptors is a woman in her 30s in good health and CMV-seronegative. CDR3s include the opening cysteine and the closing phenylalanine or tryptophan. The D gene is left open where the match is weak. A row's size may be missing; if present it is once, few, many or a size class.

V gene	J gene	D gene	clone size	CDR3 protein	CDR3 DNA
TRBV5-6	TRBJ2-3	TRBD1	NA	CASSLPDRVGTDTQYF	TGTGCCAGCAGCTTGCCCGACAGGGTCGGCACAGATACGCAGTATTTT
TRBV7-2	TRBJ2-1	TRBD1	NA	CASSRGGQVHQEQFF	TGTGCCAGCAGCCGCGGCGGACAGGTTCATCAGGAGCAGTTCTTC
TRBV7-6	TRBJ2-3	NA	once	CASSSRDTGITDTQYF	TGTGCCAGCAGCTCACGAGATACAGGGATCACAGATACGCAGTATTTT
TRBV7-9	TRBJ2-1	NA	NA	CASSWTVNEQFF	TGTGCCAGCAGCTGGACTGTCAATGAGCAGTTCTTC
TRBV18	TRBJ1-5	TRBD1	NA	CASSLDRDQPQHF	TGTGCCAGCTCGCTCGACAGGGATCAGCCCCAGCATTTT
TRBV15	TRBJ2-1	NA	few	CATSVRTTETEQFF	TGTGCCACCAGTGTCAGGACTACCGAGACCGAGCAGTTCTTC
TRBV6-6	TRBJ2-1	TRBD2	NA	CASSSPTSGNNEQFF	TGTGCCAGCAGTTCCCCGACTAGCGGAAACAATGAGCAGTTCTTC
TRBV28	TRBJ2-7	NA	NA	CASSPLSFEPYEQYF	TGTGCCAGCAGTCCCCTGAGTTTTGAGCCCTACGAGCAGTACTTC
TRBV5-4	TRBJ2-1	TRBD2	NA	CASSLGLAGYNEQFF	TGTGCCAGCAGCTTGGGACTAGCTGGCTACAATGAGCAGTTCTTC
TRBV4-2	TRBJ2-2	NA	NA	CASSQGRTNTGELFF	TGTGCCAGCAGCCAAGGGAGGACCAACACCGGGGAGCTGTTTTTT
TRBV15	TRBJ1-2	NA	NA	CATSVGHQIGGYTF	TGTGCCACCAGCGTGGGACACCAGATAGGTGGCTACACCTTC
TRBV11-1	TRBJ1-1	NA	NA	CASSLGEDTEAFF	TGTGCCAGCAGCTTAGGTGAGGACACTGAAGCTTTCTTT
TRBV9	TRBJ1-2	NA	NA	CASRQTGSGDGYTF	TGTGCCAGCAGACAGACCGGGAGTGGAGATGGCTACACCTTC
TRBV7-9	TRBJ2-5	TRBD2	NA	CASSLAAGGQETQYF	TGTGCCAGCAGCTTAGCAGCGGGAGGTCAAGAGACCCAGTACTTC
TRBV10-1	TRBJ1-1	TRBD1	NA	CASSSGQELEAFF	TGCGCCAGCAGTTCGGGACAGGAGCTTGAAGCTTTCTTT
TRBV14	TRBJ1-6	NA	NA	CASSPRWTANSPLHF	TGTGCCAGCAGCCCCCGTTGGACAGCCAATTCACCCCTCCACTTT
TRBV7-9	TRBJ2-3	NA	NA	CASSSRLEATDTQYF	TGTGCCAGCAGTTCAAGACTTGAAGCAACAGATACGCAGTATTTT
TRBV28	TRBJ1-3	NA	NA	CASSLTKGAGWSGNTIYF	TGTGCCAGCAGTTTAACGAAAGGGGCCGGTTGGTCTGGAAACACCATATATTTT
TRBV7-2	TRBJ1-5	TRBD1	NA	CASTPPGGGNQPQHF	TGTGCCAGCACCCCTCCAGGGGGCGGGAATCAGCCCCAGCATTTT
TRBV5-8	TRBJ2-3	TRBD2	NA	CASSLLAGASTDTQYF	TGTGCCAGCAGCTTGCTAGCGGGGGCCAGCACAGATACGCAGTATTTT
TRBV2	TRBJ2-1	NA	NA	CASSERGGLVDINEQFF	TGTGCCAGCAGTGAAAGGGGTGGGTTGGTAGATATCAATGAGCAGTTCTTC
TRBV5-1	TRBJ1-3	NA	NA	CASSDLTGSGNTIYF	TGCGCCAGCAGCGACCTGACAGGATCTGGAAACACCATATATTTT
TRBV9	TRBJ1-5	NA	NA	CASSVDTMQPQHF	TGTGCCAGCAGCGTAGACACAATGCAGCCCCAGCATTTT
TRBV5-1	TRBJ2-7	TRBD2	NA	CASSARLAGGSSYEQYF	TGCGCCAGCAGCGCCCGACTAGCGGGGGGAAGCTCCTACGAGCAGTACTTC
TRBV7-2	TRBJ1-3	NA	NA	CASSLGSGGNTIYF	TGTGCCAGCAGCTTAGGGTCCGGTGGAAACACCATATATTTT
TRBV10-1	TRBJ2-1	TRBD2	NA	CASSDLAGGHIYEQFF	TGCGCCAGCAGTGACCTAGCGGGGGGGCATATCTATGAGCAGTTCTTC
TRBV4-3	TRBJ1-1	NA	NA	CASSQELVEGRFWYGEAFF	TGCGCCAGCAGCCAAGAGTTGGTGGAGGGGAGGTTTTGGTATGGTGAAGCTTTCTTT
TRBV5-1	TRBJ1-2	NA	NA	CASSLGGRDYGYTF	TGCGCCAGCAGCTTGGGGGGGCGCGACTATGGCTACACCTTC
TRBV11-2	TRBJ2-1	TRBD1	NA	CASIQGTGPTAYNEQFF	TGTGCCAGCATCCAAGGGACAGGGCCTACCGCCTACAATGAGCAGTTCTTC
TRBV14	TRBJ2-1	TRBD2	NA	CASSQNSGRAYEQFF	TGTGCCAGCAGCCAAAATAGCGGGAGGGCCTATGAGCAGTTCTTC
TRBV5-1	TRBJ1-4	NA	NA	CASSREGREKLFF	TGCGCCAGCTCCCGGGAGGGTCGGGAAAAACTGTTTTTT
TRBV6-5	TRBJ2-7	TRBD1	NA	CASSYLRQGGEQYF	TGTGCCAGCAGTTATCTTAGACAGGGCGGCGAGCAGTACTTC
TRBV7-8	TRBJ1-1	NA	NA	CASSFGGLNTEAFF	TGTGCCAGCAGCTTCGGGGGTTTAAACACTGAAGCTTTCTTT
TRBV9	TRBJ1-2	NA	NA	CASSVEGRGDGYTF	TGTGCCAGCAGCGTAGAAGGGAGAGGAGATGGCTACACCTTC
TRBV23-1	TRBJ1-5	NA	once	CARFGKIWENQPQHF	TGCGCCAGGTTTGGGAAGATTTGGGAGAATCAGCCCCAGCATTTT
TRBV5-1	TRBJ2-7	TRBD1	NA	CASSTGVSYEQYF	TGCGCCAGCAGCACAGGGGTCTCCTACGAGCAGTACTTC
TRBV5-1	TRBJ1-2	TRBD1	NA	CASRQSVVQGFYGYTF	TGCGCCAGCAGACAATCGGTCGTACAGGGGTTTTATGGCTACACCTTC
TRBV7-9	TRBJ2-5	NA	NA	CASSLGAGGPGGETQYF	TGTGCCAGCAGCTTAGGAGCCGGGGGGCCCGGCGGGGAGACCCAGTACTTC
TRBV19	TRBJ1-2	NA	NA	CASSADTHYGYTF	TGTGCCAGTAGTGCCGACACGCACTATGGCTACACCTTC
TRBV27	TRBJ2-3	NA	NA	CASSYSGDTQYF	TGTGCCAGCAGTTACTCCGGGGATACGCAGTATTTT
TRBV2	TRBJ2-2	NA	NA	CASSDNRNTGELFF	TGTGCCAGCAGTGATAACAGAAACACCGGGGAGCTGTTTTTT
TRBV6-5	TRBJ1-2	NA	many	CASSSLYGYTF	TGTGCCAGCAGCTCCCTCTATGGCTACACCTTC
TRBV29-1	TRBJ1-1	TRBD1	NA	CSVGRVGTGVWNTEAFF	TGCAGCGTGGGAAGGGTCGGGACAGGGGTTTGGAACACTGAAGCTTTCTTT
TRBV5-5	TRBJ2-7	TRBD1	NA	CASSLEEGQGNYEQYF	TGTGCCAGCAGCTTGGAGGAAGGACAGGGGAACTACGAGCAGTACTTC
TRBV5-1	TRBJ2-5	NA	NA	CASSLGVQETQYF	TGCGCCAGCAGCTTGGGAGTCCAAGAGACCCAGTACTTC
TRBV25-1	TRBJ2-2	NA	NA	CASRPQGAGELFF	TGTGCCAGCAGGCCTCAGGGTGCCGGGGAGCTGTTTTTT
TRBV29-1	TRBJ1-2	NA	NA	CSCWGGEYGYTF	TGCAGCTGCTGGGGGGGGGAATATGGCTACACCTTC
TRBV19	TRBJ2-1	TRBD2	NA	CASRNLLAGVHNEQFF	TGTGCCAGTAGAAATCTACTAGCGGGAGTCCACAATGAGCAGTTCTTC
TRBV9	TRBJ1-4	NA	NA	CASSAVGEKLFF	TGTGCCAGCAGCGCCGTCGGGGAAAAACTGTTTTTT
TRBV7-2	TRBJ2-3	NA	NA	CASSLYSDTQYF	TGTGCCAGCAGCCTGTACTCAGATACGCAGTATTTT
TRBV2	TRBJ2-2	TRBD1	NA	CASSAGTGGATGELFF	TGTGCCAGCAGTGCCGGGACAGGGGGAGCCACCGGGGAGCTGTTTTTT
TRBV29-1	TRBJ2-7	TRBD1	NA	CSVPGQGFYEQYF	TGCAGCGTACCGGGACAGGGATTTTACGAGCAGTACTTC
TRBV19	TRBJ2-7	NA	NA	CASSPSLQVWPRYEQYF	TGTGCCAGTAGTCCAAGCCTCCAGGTATGGCCCCGATACGAGCAGTACTTC
TRBV6-5	TRBJ1-2	NA	NA	CASRPTTSSGYTF	TGTGCCAGCAGACCCACGACGAGTAGCGGCTACACCTTC